The source of this TCR beta chain is a study of cytomegalovirus exposure and HLA in healthy donors. Study-level findings and limits: In a later analysis, parvovirus B19, influenza, CMV and Epstein-Barr virus appeared linked to several top co-occurrence clusters. In vitro confirmation showed three CMV-associated chains to be CMV antigen specific.

The V and J ends lost 3 bases and 1 base respectively, with 6 bases between them. This CDR3 is built from 13 residues. Germline V gene lookup returns CDR1 MDHEN and CDR2 SYDVKM. Worth noting for this clone: What it binds is unknown.

It was with 60 Vbeta and 13 Jbeta primers that the PCR ran. The protocol was immunoSEQ multiplex PCR, while the TCRdb copy is restricted to in-frame clones and leaves out a portion. The clone table shows tens of thousands of clones, with the ten largest holding 11%. This receptor was obtained from a woman aged 45-65 years in good health and CMV-seropositive. Sequencing was performed on PBMCs. The chain has TRBV28 and TRBJ1-1; the D gene is possibly TRBD1 (5 bases). The CDR3 here is CASSFGGNTEAFF. The CDR3 bases are TGTGCCAGCAGTTTCGGGGGGAACACTGAAGCTTTCTTT.